One T cell receptor beta chain is described in this entry. Germline V gene data show CDR1 as LGHNA and CDR2 as YSLEER. The CDR3 totals 13 residues. V was trimmed by 5 bases and J by 9 bases, leaving 11 bases between them. This specimen comes from a study of blood T cell repertoires in COVID-19. At the level of the study: The United States, Italy and Spain supplied acute and convalescent COVID-19 samples.

Some clones are missing from TCRdb's copy, which holds only in-frame ones; the method was immunoSEQ multiplex PCR. The sample has under 130,000 clones; 85% to 90% are singletons. Sequenced input: peripheral blood. This rearrangement joins TRBV4-3 to TRBJ1-6, with D perhaps TRBD1 (5 bases). This clonotype was obtained from a woman older than 75 with acute or convalescent COVID-19. The CDR3 DNA reads TGCGCCAGCAGCTCCAGGGAAGGTTCACCCCTCCACTTT. The encoded protein is CASSSREGSPLHF.